What follows describes a single TCR beta chain. Germline V gene sequence: CDR1 MNHNY, CDR2 SVGAGI (reference sequence). The CDR3 is 13 amino acids. V lost 8 bases, J lost 5 bases, and 8 bases stayed unmatched. The data were taken from a study of blood T cells in healthy people across ages. Study-wide context: About one barcoded beta molecule per two T cells was the capture yield of template switching.

For the second PCR, which ran for roughly 7 to 11 cycles, a sample-barcoded 5' primer and a J-beta primer mix were used. Each CDR3 protein is one row after TCRdb ran MiXCR on the 5' RACE reads. The sample carries some 850,000 distinct CDR3 sequences, around 25% recorded once. These same data were also listed under a study on T cells of mothers and their children.

The sample consisted of blood. The V gene is TRBV6-6, the J gene TRBJ1-1, with 7 bases aligning to TRBD1. The origin of this receptor is a boy aged 5 to 17 in good health. CDR3 amino acids: CASSGPRGTEAFF. The CDR3, as DNA: TGTGCCAGCTCCGGGCCCAGGGGGACTGAAGCTTTCTTT.